The 27 T cell receptor beta chains presented below share a single source sample, sequenced in a study of graft-versus-host responses after intestinal transplantation. Some clones are missing from TCRdb's copy, which holds only in-frame ones; the method was immunoSEQ multiplex PCR. This sample carries tens of thousands of clones, around 86% of them seen once, and the ten largest clones take roughly 3.6%. The source material was PBMCs, sampled less than 1,400 days after transplant. These receptors were collected from a human patient who received an intestinal transplant, so some T cells may come from the graft donor.

This sequence joins TRBV15 and TRBJ2-5; 12 positions match TRBD1. Germline assignment: CDR1 LNHNV and CDR2 YYDKDF (reference sequence). This CDR3 is built from 17 residues. V lost 2 bases, J lost 5 bases, and 9 bases stayed unmatched. CDR3 in amino acids: CATSRRDGTGGRETQYF. CDR3 in DNA: TGTGCCACCAGCAGACGCGATGGGACAGGGGGCAGGGAGACCCAGTACTTC. The full variable domain, rest sourced from reference TRBV15 and TRBJ2-5, is DAMVIQNPRYQVTQFGKPVTLSCSQTLNHNVMYWYQQKSSQAPKLLFHYYDKDFNNEADTPDNFQSRRPNTSFCFLDIRSPGLGDTAMYLCATSRRDGTGGRETQYFGPGTRLLVL.

This clone has just one count. The chain has TRBV11-2 and TRBJ2-7, with 11 bases identical to TRBD2. Germline assignment: CDR1 SGHAT and CDR2 FQNNGV. V lost 0 bases to trimming and J lost 6 bases; unmatched junction nucleotides: 10. This CDR3 is built from 17 residues. CDR3 nucleotide sequence: TGTGCCAGCAGCTTAGATCTACTAGCGGGAGCCGCTGGCGAGCAGTACTTC. Its translation is CASSLDLLAGAAGEQYF. The full variable domain, completed using reference TRBV11-2 and TRBJ2-7, is EAGVAQSPRYKIIEKRQSVAFWCNPISGHATLYWYQQILGQGPKLLIQFQNNGVVDDSQLPKDRFSAERLKGVDSTLKIQPAKLEDSAVYLCASSLDLLAGAAGEQYFGPGTRLTVT.

The chain has TRBV28 and TRBJ1-2; D gene uncertain. This CDR3 has 16 amino acids. Trimming stripped 6 bases from V and 4 bases from J, with 21 bases between. Looked up from germline, CDR1 is MDHEN and CDR2 is SYDVKM. CDR3 loop: CASSLDRRTASYGYTF. CDR3 DNA: TGTGCCAGCAGCTTAGACCGGCGTACAGCCTCCTATGGCTACACCTTC.

This rearrangement joins TRBV10-1 to TRBJ2-2; no clear D. The CDR3 has 13 residues. In germline, CDR1 is WNHNN, CDR2 SYGVQD (reference sequence). V dropped 4 bases and J dropped 0 bases, with 3 bases sitting between them. This chain's CDR3 is CASSVTNTGELFF. CDR3 in DNA: TGCGCCAGCAGTGTCACGAACACCGGGGAGCTGTTTTTT.

V is TRBV18 and J is TRBJ2-5; no definite D call. Germline CDR1 is KGHSH and CDR2 is LQKENI. The CDR3 spans 11 residues. V shed 5 bases and J shed 2 bases, with 3 bases lying between them. The CDR3 region is CASSAQETQYF. As DNA, the CDR3 is TGTGCCAGCTCAGCGCAAGAGACCCAGTACTTC.

The chain employs TRBV10-2 and TRBJ1-2; a possible D gene is TRBD1 (6 bases). The V end was cut by 6 bases, the J end by 8 bases, with 19 bases between. The CDR3 totals 14 residues. From germline, CDR1 is WSHSY and CDR2 SAAADI. Here the CDR3 reads CASRRGGSGEGYTF. The DNA of the CDR3 is TGCGCCAGCAGGAGGGGGGGGTCGGGGGAAGGCTACACCTTC.

The V and J genes are TRBV19 and TRBJ1-1; D perhaps matches TRBD1 (6 bases). V dropped 2 bases and J dropped 1 base, with 20 bases sitting between them. Germline V CDR1 and CDR2: LNHDA, SQIVND (reference sequence). This CDR3 contains 18 residues. DNA of the CDR3: TGTGCCAGTAGTATAAGGGATCGGCCCGGGACAAAGAACACTGAAGCTTTCTTT. Translated: CASSIRDRPGTKNTEAFF.

This rearrangement joins TRBV4-1 to TRBJ2-5; the D call may be TRBD1 or TRBD2 (5 bases each). Germline V gene lookup returns CDR1 MGHRA and CDR2 YSYEKL. Between the trimmed V and J ends, which lost 2 bases and 5 bases, there was a span of 12 bases. The CDR3 runs to 14 residues. In DNA, the CDR3 is TGCGCCAGCAGCCAATGGGGGTCCACCGAGACCCAGTACTTC. This gives the protein CASSQWGSTETQYF.

The sample holds one count of this clone. The chain carries TRBV7-8 and TRBJ1-3; 7 bases match TRBD1. Germline V gene data show CDR1 as SGHVS and CDR2 as FQNEAQ. This CDR3 spans 15 amino acids. Losses at the gene ends were 1 base for V and 5 bases for J; bases not matched to a gene: 5. The CDR3 reads CASSLETGWRNTIYF. In DNA, the CDR3 is TGTGCCAGCAGCTTAGAGACAGGGTGGAGAAACACCATATATTTT.

The chain carries TRBV7-3 and TRBJ1-1, with a tentative D call TRBD1 (5 bases). Trimming pared 4 bases from V and 3 bases from J, leaving 9 bases between. The V gene's germline CDR1 is SGHTA and CDR2 FQGTGA. The CDR3 is 13 residues long. The CDR3 bases are TGTGCCAGCAGCTCCCTGACAGACACTGAAGCTTTCTTT. This translates into CASSSLTDTEAFF.

This sequence joins TRBV29-1 and TRBJ2-7; 8 bases map to TRBD1. The V and J ends lost 1 base and 6 bases, in that order; junction bases with no gene match: 5. Germline V gene lookup returns CDR1 SQVTM and CDR2 ANQGSEA. This CDR3 has 13 amino acids. The CDR3 coding sequence is TGCAGCGTTGAAGTACAGGGGGTTAGCGAGCAGTACTTC. Translation: CSVEVQGVSEQYF.

This clone was counted once. This chain joins TRBV15 and TRBJ2-3, with TRBD1 matching over 10 bases. Germline V lookup: CDR1 LNHNV, CDR2 YYDKDF (reference sequence). V gave up 1 base and J gave up 0 bases; unmatched junction bases: 7. This CDR3 spans 18 amino acids. CDR3 coding DNA: TGTGCCACCAGCAGAGGGCGACAGGGGGCTAGAAGCACAGATACGCAGTATTTT. Protein product: CATSRGRQGARSTDTQYF.

About this clone itself: This sample also contains other DNA sequences that code for the same CDR3. The gene calls are TRBV6-4 and TRBJ2-6; D gene ambiguous. V was shortened by 4 bases and J by 0 bases, with 7 bases between the two germline ends. The CDR3 covers 15 residues. CDR1 and CDR2 (germline): MRHNA, SNTAGT. In DNA form, the CDR3 reads TGTGCCAGCAGTGGAAACAGCTCTGGGGCCAACGTCCTGACTTTC. Its protein product is CASSGNSSGANVLTF.

The rearrangement links TRBV28 to TRBJ2-7; D is unresolved. Trimming cost V 4 bases and J 5 bases, with 18 bases left between them. The CDR3 is 15 amino acids. Looked up from germline, CDR1 is MDHEN and CDR2 is SYDVKM. The CDR3, as DNA: TGTGCCAGCAGTTCGATCAAGGGTGGTATCGACGAGCAGTACTTC. It codes for CASSSIKGGIDEQYF.

The chain combines TRBV28 with TRBJ2-3, with D perhaps being TRBD1 or TRBD2 (5 bases each). CDR1 and CDR2 from the germline V gene are MDHEN and SYDVKM. The V and J ends lost 3 bases and 2 bases respectively, with 21 bases between them. The CDR3 has 18 amino acids. The CDR3 nucleotides read TGTGCCAGCAGTTTGGTAAATGGGGACGGATTAAACACAGATACGCAGTATTTT. It specifies CASSLVNGDGLNTDTQYF. Combining the CDR3 with reference TRBV28 and TRBJ2-3 gives the whole variable domain DVKVTQSSRYLVKRTGEKVFLECVQDMDHENMFWYRQDPGLGLRLIYFSYDVKMKEKGDIPEGYSVSREKKERFSLILESASTNQTSMYLCASSLVNGDGLNTDTQYFGPGTRLTVL.

Concerning this clone: The sample carries other DNA sequences with the same CDR3. This chain connects TRBV6-1 to TRBJ1-3, with 7 bases matching TRBD1. V gave up 6 bases and J gave up 2 bases; unmatched junction bases: 4. Per the germline V gene, CDR1 is MNHNS and CDR2 is SASEGT. The CDR3 extends over 14 amino acids. For the CDR3, the DNA is TGTGCCAGCAGAAGAGGGGGCCCTGGAAACACCATATATTTT. Translating gives CASRRGGPGNTIYF.

The rearrangement joins TRBV5-4 to TRBJ1-2; a weak D match, TRBD1 (5 bases). Trimming pared 4 bases from V and 4 bases from J, leaving 26 bases between. In germline, CDR1 is SGHNT, CDR2 YYREEE (reference sequence). This CDR3 region has 18 residues. CDR3 region: CASSRSPRGRARGYGYTF. The CDR3 DNA reads as TGTGCCAGCAGCCGCTCTCCCCGGGGCAGGGCGAGGGGCTATGGCTACACCTTC. The full variable domain, in which reference TRBV5-4 and TRBJ1-2 provide the parts outside the CDR3, is ETGVTQSPTHLIKTRGQQVTLRCSSQSGHNTVSWYQQALGQGPQFIFQYYREEENGRGNFPPRFSGLQFPNYSSELNVNALELDDSALYLCASSRSPRGRARGYGYTFGSGTRLTVV.

The rearrangement uses TRBV6-4 and TRBJ2-2; 8 bases fit TRBD2. The CDR3 runs 13 residues. Per the germline V gene, CDR1 is MRHNA and CDR2 is SNTAGT. V lost 5 bases and J lost 4; bases outside the gene matches: 0. CDR3 nucleotide sequence: TGTGCCAGCAGTAGCGGGAGCACCGGGGAGCTGTTTTTT. Encoded protein: CASSSGSTGELFF.

The chain couples TRBV20-1 to TRBJ2-3; D call uncertain. The V gene's germline CDR1 is DFQATT and CDR2 SNEGSKA (reference sequence). The CDR3 covers 11 residues. Trimming stripped 7 bases from V and 1 base from J, with 6 bases between. The DNA of the CDR3 is TGCAGTGTACCCCGCACAGATACGCAGTATTTT. Its protein is CSVPRTDTQYF.

V is TRBV11-1 and J is TRBJ2-7; D is ambiguous. CDR3 length: 14 residues. V lost 5 bases and J 0 bases, leaving 11 bases between the germline ends. Germline CDR1 is SGHAT and CDR2 is FQDESV (reference sequence). This CDR3 is CASSPTDSSYEQYF. CDR3 nucleotide sequence: TGTGCCAGCAGCCCGACCGATAGCTCCTACGAGCAGTACTTC. Full variable domain (outside the CDR3, taken from reference TRBV11-1 and TRBJ2-7): EAEVAQSPRYKITEKSQAVAFWCDPISGHATLYWYRQILGQGPELLVQFQDESVVDDSQLPKDRFSAERLKGVDSTLKIQPAELGDSAMYLCASSPTDSSYEQYFGPGTRLTVT.

This sequence joins TRBV5-1 and TRBJ1-6, with unresolved D. With 0 bases removed from V and 2 bases from J, the gap between germline ends came to 9 bases. Germline V CDR1 and CDR2: SGHRS, YFSETQ. The CDR3 extends over 16 amino acids. CDR3 protein: CASSLGAETYNSPLHF. CDR3 DNA: TGCGCCAGCAGCTTGGGGGCTGAGACCTATAATTCACCCCTCCACTTT.

V and J are TRBV19 and TRBJ1-4, with TRBD1 matching over 8 bases. The germline CDR1 and CDR2 sequences are LNHDA and SQIVND (reference sequence). CDR3 length: 16 residues. The junction had 12 bases not matched to a gene; V was cut back by 5 bases and J by 7 bases. The CDR3 region has the DNA TGTGCCAGTAGTTTGCTCTCGGACAGGGTTATTGAAAAACTGTTTTTT. Translating it yields CASSLLSDRVIEKLFF.

This chain uses TRBV5-4 with TRBJ2-7, with D perhaps assigned TRBD1 or TRBD2 (5 bases each). The ends were cut back, 3 bases at V and 0 bases at J, with 10 bases in the middle. The CDR3 spans 14 residues. Germline CDR1 SGHNT, CDR2 YYREEE (reference sequence). The CDR3 loop is CASSSSGTSYEQYF. The CDR3 DNA is TGTGCCAGCAGCTCGTCCGGGACCTCCTACGAGCAGTACTTC.

The genes are TRBV6-5 and TRBJ1-2; no clear D gene. Germline CDR1 reads MNHEY; CDR2 reads SVGAGI. V gave up 5 bases and J gave up 4 bases, with 11 bases separating them. The CDR3 has 13 amino acids. The CDR3 bases are TGTGCCAGCAGTCCGGGGAGGCCCTATGGCTACACCTTC. It codes for CASSPGRPYGYTF.

The chain joins TRBV11-3 to TRBJ2-7, with 10 bases matching TRBD2. This CDR3 is 14 amino acids long. Germline trimming cut 5 bases from V and 4 bases from J; bases unmatched to any gene: 5. Per germline, CDR1 SGHNT and CDR2 YENEEA. This CDR3 reads CASSRGLAEYEQYF. The DNA for the CDR3 is TGTGCCAGCAGCCGTGGACTAGCGGAGTACGAGCAGTACTTC.

The chain carries TRBV6-1 and TRBJ2-7; TRBD2 matches at 7 bases. Per germline, CDR1 MNHNS and CDR2 SASEGT. The CDR3 consists of 13 residues. With 6 bases clipped from V and 0 bases from J, the junction kept 2 bases outside the gene matches. CDR3 DNA: TGTGCCAGCAGGGGGAGGGTCTCCTACGAGCAGTACTTC. Residues: CASRGRVSYEQYF.

This sequence joins TRBV7-3 and TRBJ1-3; no firm D call. CDR3 length equals 13 residues. Trimming took off 5 bases at V and 8 bases at J, with 13 bases between the two ends. Germline CDR1 reads SGHTA; CDR2 reads FQGTGA. The CDR3 sequence: CASSPIGRDTIYF. The DNA of the CDR3 is TGTGCCAGCAGCCCGATTGGGCGAGACACCATATATTTT.